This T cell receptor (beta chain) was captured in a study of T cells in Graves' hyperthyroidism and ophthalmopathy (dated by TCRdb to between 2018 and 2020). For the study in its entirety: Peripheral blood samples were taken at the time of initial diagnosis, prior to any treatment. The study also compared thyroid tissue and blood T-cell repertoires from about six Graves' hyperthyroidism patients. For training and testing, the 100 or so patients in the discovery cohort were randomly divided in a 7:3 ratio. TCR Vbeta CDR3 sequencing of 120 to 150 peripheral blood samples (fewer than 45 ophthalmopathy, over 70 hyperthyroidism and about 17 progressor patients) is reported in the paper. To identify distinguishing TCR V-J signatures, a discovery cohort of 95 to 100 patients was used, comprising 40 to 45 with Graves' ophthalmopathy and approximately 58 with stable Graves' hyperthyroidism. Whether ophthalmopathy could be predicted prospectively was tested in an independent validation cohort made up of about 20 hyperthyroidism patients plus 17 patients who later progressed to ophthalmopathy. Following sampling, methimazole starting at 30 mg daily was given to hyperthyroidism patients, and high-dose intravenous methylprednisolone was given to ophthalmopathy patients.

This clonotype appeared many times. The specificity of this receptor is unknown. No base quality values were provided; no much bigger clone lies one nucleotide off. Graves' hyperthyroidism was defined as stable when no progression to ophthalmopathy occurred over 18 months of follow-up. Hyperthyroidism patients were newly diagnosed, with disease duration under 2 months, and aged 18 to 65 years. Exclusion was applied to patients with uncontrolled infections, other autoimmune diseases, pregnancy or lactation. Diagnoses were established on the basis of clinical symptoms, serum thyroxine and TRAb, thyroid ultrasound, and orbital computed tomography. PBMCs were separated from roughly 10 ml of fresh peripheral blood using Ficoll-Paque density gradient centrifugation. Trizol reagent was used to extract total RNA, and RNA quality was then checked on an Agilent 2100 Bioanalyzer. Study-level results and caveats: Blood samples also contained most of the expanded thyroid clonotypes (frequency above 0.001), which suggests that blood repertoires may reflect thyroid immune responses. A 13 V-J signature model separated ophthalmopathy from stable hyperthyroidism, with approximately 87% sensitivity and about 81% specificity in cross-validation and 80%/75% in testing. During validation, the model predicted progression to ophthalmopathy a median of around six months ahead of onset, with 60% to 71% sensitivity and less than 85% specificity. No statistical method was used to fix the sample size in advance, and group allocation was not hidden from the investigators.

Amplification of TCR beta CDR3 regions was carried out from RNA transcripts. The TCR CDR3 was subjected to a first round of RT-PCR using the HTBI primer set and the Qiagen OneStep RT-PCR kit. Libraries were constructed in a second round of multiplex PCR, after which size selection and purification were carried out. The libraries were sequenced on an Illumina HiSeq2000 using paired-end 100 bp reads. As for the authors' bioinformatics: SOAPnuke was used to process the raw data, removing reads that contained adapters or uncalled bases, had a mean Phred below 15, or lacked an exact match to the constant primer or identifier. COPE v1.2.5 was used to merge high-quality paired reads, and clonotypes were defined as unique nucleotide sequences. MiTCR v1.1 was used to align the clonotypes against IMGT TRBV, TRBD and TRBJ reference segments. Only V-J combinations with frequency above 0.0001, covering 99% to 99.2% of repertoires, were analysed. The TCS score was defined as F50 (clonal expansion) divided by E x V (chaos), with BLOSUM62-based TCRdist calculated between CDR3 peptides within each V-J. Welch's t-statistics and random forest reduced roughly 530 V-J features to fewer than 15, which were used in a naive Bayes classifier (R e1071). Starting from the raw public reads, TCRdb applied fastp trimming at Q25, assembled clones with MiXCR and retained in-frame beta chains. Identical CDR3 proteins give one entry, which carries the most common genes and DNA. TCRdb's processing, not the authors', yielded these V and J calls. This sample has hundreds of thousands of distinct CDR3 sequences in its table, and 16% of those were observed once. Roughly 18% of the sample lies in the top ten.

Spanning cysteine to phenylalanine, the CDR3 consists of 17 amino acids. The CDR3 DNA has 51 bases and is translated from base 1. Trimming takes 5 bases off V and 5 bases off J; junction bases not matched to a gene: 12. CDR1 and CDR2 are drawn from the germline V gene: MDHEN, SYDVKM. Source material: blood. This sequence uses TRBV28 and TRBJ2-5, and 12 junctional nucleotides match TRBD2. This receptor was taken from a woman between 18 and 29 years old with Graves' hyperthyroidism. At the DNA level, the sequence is TGTGCCAGCAGTCGACTAGCGGGAGTGGGAGTGGTGGAGACCCAGTACTTC. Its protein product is CASSRLAGVGVVETQYF.